Sequencing of this T cell receptor (beta chain) was carried out in a study of T cell changes during pregnancy in multiple sclerosis. Trimming stripped 4 bases from V and 0 bases from J, with 15 bases between. Germline CDR1 reads LNHDA; CDR2 reads SQIVND (reference sequence). This CDR3 has 16 residues. The protocol was immunoSEQ multiplex PCR, while the TCRdb copy is restricted to in-frame clones and leaves out a portion. The sample has tens of thousands of clones; approximately 91% are singletons. The starting material was peripheral blood, obtained in the first trimester of pregnancy. This TCR was sampled from a female donor with multiple sclerosis, enrolled in a pregnancy study. This chain links TRBV19 with TRBJ1-1, with TRBD1 as a possible D gene (6 bases). CDR3 amino acids: CASSSTGRRMNTEAFF. The CDR3 DNA reads as TGTGCCAGTAGTAGTACAGGGAGAAGAATGAACACTGAAGCTTTCTTT.